This T cell receptor beta chain was captured in a study of T-cell reconstitution after alpha-beta-depleted transplantation in children. Study-level points and caveats: Newly produced T cells mostly provided counts and TCRbeta diversity after one year, as hyperexpanded clones declined. At around two months after transplant, the alpha-beta T cells were reportedly derived from several hundred expanded clones that came from non-depleted graft cells.

To note about this clonotype: What it recognizes is unknown.

Preparation of the TCRbeta library involved a method that used unique molecular identifiers. One entry per CDR3 protein, called by TCRdb with MiXCR from the PCR reads. The data contain some 830,000 distinct CDR3 sequences, approximately 15% of them singletons. The specimen comprised PBMCs, mostly from graft donor cells, sampled 360 days after TCRalphabeta/CD19-depleted stem cell transplant. The receptor comes from a male patient aged 10-17 years who had a stem cell transplant for acute lymphoblastic leukemia, so the T cells may come from the graft donor.

CDR3 amino acids: CASSVVSASGVDTQYF. For the CDR3, the DNA is TGTGCCAGCAGCGTAGTTTCGGCTAGCGGGGTGGATACGCAGTATTTT. The genes are TRBV9 and TRBJ2-3; 9 bases fit TRBD2. This CDR3 region has 16 residues. Germline lookup yields CDR1 SGDLS and CDR2 YYNGEE. Trimming removed 0 bases from V and 6 bases from J; junction bases left unmatched: 8.